This T cell receptor (beta chain) was found in a study of breast tumors, draining lymph nodes, adjacent tissues. Study findings and constraints: Luminal-like breast cancer showed significantly higher tumor–nontumor repertoire similarity than basal-like. Tumor T cell lymph node origin was a supported hypothesis, not proven. Data fit most tumor T cells coming from lymph node, expanding in tumor. Tumor repertoires ranked between lymph nodes and nontumor tissue in diversity, with V and J gene preferences.

Axillary draining lymph nodes of breast cancer patients supplied the node samples. This clonotype has a count of ten or more. Its antigen remains unidentified. MiXCR, run by TCRdb on the multiplex PCR reads, gives a single entry per CDR3 protein. The repertoire has about 100,000 distinct CDR3 sequences, less than 25% of them found once; the top ten carry less than 1.5%. The CDR3 is 14 amino acids. V gave up 2 bases and J gave up 8 bases, with 12 bases separating them. CDR1 SNHLY and CDR2 FYNNEI come from the germline V gene. The specimen was axillary lymph node tissue. This TCR was sampled from a female donor with breast cancer. Some clones in this sample may be carry-over from other donors' samples. This chain links TRBV2 with TRBJ1-4; D may be TRBD1 (6 bases). The CDR3 coding sequence is TGTGCCAGCAGTGAAAACAGGGTGAACGAAAAACTGTTTTTT. This encodes CASSENRVNEKLFF. Combining the CDR3 with reference TRBV2 and TRBJ1-4 gives the whole variable domain EPEVTQTPSHQVTQMGQEVILRCVPISNHLYFYWYRQILGQKVEFLVSFYNNEISEKSEIFDDQFSVERPDGSNFTLKIRSTKLEDSAMYFCASSENRVNEKLFFGSGTQLSVL.